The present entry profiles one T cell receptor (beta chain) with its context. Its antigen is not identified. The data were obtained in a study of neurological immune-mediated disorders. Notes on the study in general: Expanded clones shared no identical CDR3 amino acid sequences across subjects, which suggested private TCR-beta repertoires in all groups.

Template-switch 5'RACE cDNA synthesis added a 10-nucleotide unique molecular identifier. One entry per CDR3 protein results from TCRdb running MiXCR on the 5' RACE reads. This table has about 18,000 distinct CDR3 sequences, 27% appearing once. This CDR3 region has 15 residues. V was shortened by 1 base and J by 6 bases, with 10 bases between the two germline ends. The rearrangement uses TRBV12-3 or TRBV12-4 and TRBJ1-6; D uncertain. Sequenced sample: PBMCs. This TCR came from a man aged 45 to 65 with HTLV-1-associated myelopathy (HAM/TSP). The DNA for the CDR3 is TGTGCCAGCAGTTTAGGGCAGAGCACTAATTCACCCCTCCACTTT. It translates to CASSLGQSTNSPLHF.